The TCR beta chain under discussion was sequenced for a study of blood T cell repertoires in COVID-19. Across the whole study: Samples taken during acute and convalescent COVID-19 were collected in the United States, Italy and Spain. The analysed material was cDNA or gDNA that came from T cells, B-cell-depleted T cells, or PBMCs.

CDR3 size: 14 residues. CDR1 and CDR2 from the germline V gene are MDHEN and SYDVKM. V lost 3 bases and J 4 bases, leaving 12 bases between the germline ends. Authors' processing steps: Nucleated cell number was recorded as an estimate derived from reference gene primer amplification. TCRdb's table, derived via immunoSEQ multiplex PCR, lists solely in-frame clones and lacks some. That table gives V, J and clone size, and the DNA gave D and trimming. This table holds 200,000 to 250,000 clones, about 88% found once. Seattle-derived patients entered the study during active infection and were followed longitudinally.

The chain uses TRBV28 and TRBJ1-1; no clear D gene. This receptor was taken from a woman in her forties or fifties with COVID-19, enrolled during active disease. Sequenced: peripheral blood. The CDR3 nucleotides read TGTGCCAGCAGTTTGAGGGTCTCTACCACTGAAGCTTTCTTT. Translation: CASSLRVSTTEAFF.